The 19 T cell receptor beta chains given below trace back to one sample, sequenced in a study of T-cell memory formation after mild COVID-19. A single record per CDR3 protein comes from TCRdb applying MiXCR to the 5' RACE reads. Of approximately 88,000 distinct CDR3 sequences in the sample, around a quarter were seen once. The sequenced sample was PBMCs or a T cell subset sorted from them (not recorded which). The origin of the receptors is a young man who had mild COVID-19 (a few samples of this study predate the infection). Cell type and time point are not known.

The chain is built from TRBV27 and TRBJ2-2, with D possibly called TRBD1 or TRBD2 (6 bases each). This CDR3 is built from 17 residues. Germline V lookup: CDR1 MNHEY, CDR2 SMNVEV (reference sequence). Between the trimmed V and J ends, which lost 3 bases and 6 bases, there was a span of 20 bases. Here the CDR3 reads CASSFLGRQGIAGELFF. The CDR3 DNA reads TGTGCCAGCAGTTTCCTAGGGAGGCAGGGGATCGCCGGGGAGCTGTTTTTT.

This clonotype was recorded a few times. One end of the junction does not line up with germline, which may come from a read error. V and J are TRBV10-3 and TRBJ2-3, with D perhaps TRBD2 (7 bases). The CDR3 is made up of 14 amino acids. Germline lookup yields CDR1 ENHRY and CDR2 SYGVKD. The CDR3 is CAMSARGGADTQYF. For the CDR3, the DNA is TGTGCCATGAGTGCTCGAGGGGGGGCCGATACGCAGTATTTT.

This clonotype came up a few times. The chain has TRBV6-6 and TRBJ2-7; D assignment may be TRBD1 or TRBD2 (6 bases each). The CDR3 loop spans 16 amino acids. Trimming left V 2 bases short and J 7 bases short, with 21 bases between. Germline V CDR1 and CDR2: MNHNY, SVGAGI (reference sequence). For the CDR3, the DNA is TGTGCCAGCAGTTACGGGGGCGAGGCGAGCCGGGGGGAGCAGTACGTC. Its translation: CASSYGGEASRGEQYV.

V is TRBV12-3 or TRBV12-4 and J is TRBJ2-7, with TRBD1 as a possible D gene (5 bases). V shed 5 bases and J shed 5 bases, with 13 bases lying between them. CDR3 length: 13 amino acids. CDR3 sequence reads: CASSPDPGNEQYV. DNA of the CDR3: TGTGCCAGCAGTCCGGACCCAGGGAACGAGCAGTACGTC.

V usage is TRBV7-3 and J usage is TRBJ2-5, with 7 bases that match TRBD2. The trim removed 0 bases at V and 5 bases at J, leaving 6 bases unmatched. The CDR3 contains 15 residues. The germline CDR1 and CDR2 sequences are SGHTA and FQGTGA. CDR3: CASSLTGGVGETQYF. The CDR3 DNA sequence: TGTGCCAGCAGCTTAACGGGAGGGGTAGGGGAGACCCAGTACTTC. Variable domain in full (rest from reference TRBV7-3 and TRBJ2-5): GAGVSQTPSNKVTEKGKYVELRCDPISGHTALYWYRQSLGQGPEFLIYFQGTGAADDSGLPNDRFFAVRPEGSVSTLKIQRTERGDSAVYLCASSLTGGVGETQYFGPGTRLLVL.

The chain couples TRBV4-3 to TRBJ2-1, with D possibly TRBD2 on 5 matching bases. The V and J ends lost 1 base and 8 bases respectively, with 12 bases between them. The CDR3 sequence is 14 residues long. Germline V gene data show CDR1 as LGHNA and CDR2 as YSLEER. The CDR3, as DNA: TGCGCCAGCAGCCAAGGAATTAGCGCCCATGAGCAGTTCTTC. Translation gives CASSQGISAHEQFF.

The chain combines TRBV27 with TRBJ2-3; tentative D call: TRBD1 (5 bases). CDR1 is MNHEY, CDR2 SMNVEV, per germline (reference sequence). The CDR3 covers 15 residues. Trimming shortened V by 4 bases and J by 2 bases, and 13 bases separated the two germline ends. DNA of the CDR3: TGTGCCAGCAGTTCCAGGGTGTCCCCCACAGATACGCAGTATTTT. Residues: CASSSRVSPTDTQYF.

V and J are TRBV29-1 and TRBJ1-4; TRBD1 matches at 9 bases. There are 14 residues in the CDR3. The germline gives CDR1 SQVTM, CDR2 ANQGSEA. CDR3 region: CRRTGDPTNEKLFF. CDR3 coding DNA: TGCAGGAGGACAGGGGACCCAACTAATGAAAAACTGTTTTTT.

This clonotype has more than one count but fewer than ten. This chain links TRBV12-3 or TRBV12-4 with TRBJ2-1, with D possibly being TRBD2 (6 bases). The CDR3 is made up of 13 amino acids. V was cut by 6 bases and J by 6 bases, with 12 bases left in between. CDR3 DNA: TGTGCCAGCAGCCCCGGGACTCTCAATGAGCAGTTCTTC. This gives the protein CASSPGTLNEQFF.

This clonotype was seen a few times. The gene calls are TRBV14 and TRBJ1-2; no firm D call. CDR3 length: 15 amino acids. Trimming cost V 1 base and J 2 bases, with 11 bases left between them. CDR1 and CDR2 from the germline V gene are SGHDN and FVKESK. The CDR3 protein is CASSQVWGGNYGYTF. For the CDR3, the DNA is TGTGCCAGCAGCCAAGTATGGGGAGGCAACTATGGCTACACCTTC.

V is TRBV4-1 and J is TRBJ2-2; D is undetermined. The length of the CDR3 is 12 residues. V was clipped by 1 base and J by 6 bases, with 3 bases between them. Germline V gives CDR1 MGHRA, CDR2 YSYEKL. CDR3 region: CASSQVPGELFF. The CDR3 DNA sequence: TGCGCCAGCAGCCAAGTACCCGGGGAGCTGTTTTTT.

The chain recombines TRBV7-9 with TRBJ2-3; maybe TRBD2 (6 bases). This CDR3 is 17 amino acids long. The ends were cut back, 7 bases at V and 5 bases at J, with 25 bases in the middle. The germline V gene has CDR1 SEHNR and CDR2 FQNEAQ (reference sequence). Written as DNA, the CDR3 is TGTGCCAGCACTGGCCGGGACTCCGGGACCCTCTTAGATACGCAGTATTTT. The encoded protein is CASTGRDSGTLLDTQYF.

A few counts support this clonotype. The V and J genes are TRBV9 and TRBJ1-6; 9 positions agree with TRBD1. V was clipped by 2 bases and J by 9 bases; unmatched bases: 9. The CDR3 spans 16 residues. Germline lookup yields CDR1 SGDLS and CDR2 YYNGEE. The CDR3 here is CASSVRDRDPGSPLHF. The CDR3 DNA sequence: TGTGCCAGCAGCGTCCGGGACAGGGACCCGGGTTCACCCCTCCACTTT.

This clonotype was observed a few times. The chain has TRBV7-9 and TRBJ2-2, with TRBD2 matching 9 bases. CDR3 size: 17 residues. The V gene's germline CDR1 is SEHNR and CDR2 FQNEAQ (reference sequence). V lost 1 base and J lost 3; bases outside the gene matches: 6. Here the CDR3 DNA reads TGTGCCAGCAGCTTAGGCGGGGGGGCCTATCACACCGGGGAGCTGTTTTTT. This translates into CASSLGGGAYHTGELFF.

This sequence joins TRBV9 and TRBJ1-1; 7 bases are a match to TRBD1. Per the germline V gene, CDR1 is SGDLS and CDR2 is YYNGEE. There are 15 residues in the CDR3. V was clipped by 3 bases and J by 6 bases; unmatched bases: 11. CDR3 amino acids: CASSAKGGGSSEAFF. Written as DNA, the CDR3 is TGTGCCAGCAGCGCGAAGGGAGGGGGCTCGTCTGAAGCTTTCTTT.

Only a few counts were recorded for this clonotype. The chain recombines TRBV29-1 with TRBJ2-7; TRBD2 matches at 7 bases. Germline CDR1 is SQVTM and CDR2 is ANQGSEA. The CDR3 contains 13 residues. V lost 4 bases to trimming and J lost 3 bases; unmatched junction nucleotides: 6. Here the CDR3 DNA reads TGCAGCGTTGTTTTGCGGGGGAGCTACGAGCAGTACGTC. Translating gives CSVVLRGSYEQYV.

DNA of the CDR3: TGTGCCAGCAGTTACACGGACAGGGTCACTGAAGCTTTCTTT. It encodes CASSYTDRVTEAFF. J is TRBJ1-1 and V is TRBV6-5; 8 nucleotides line up with TRBD1. The CDR3 loop spans 14 amino acids. V was pared by 2 bases and J by 4 bases, with 3 bases of the junction left unmatched. Germline CDR1 reads MNHEY; CDR2 reads SVGAGI.

The rearrangement uses TRBV14 and TRBJ1-5, with 8 bases aligning to TRBD1. The V and J ends lost 3 bases and 7 bases, in that order; junction bases with no gene match: 5. This CDR3 has 14 amino acids. Germline-derived CDR1 and CDR2 are SGHDN and FVKESK. The CDR3 DNA reads TGTGCCAGCAGCCAGACAGGGGCACGACAGCCCCAGCATTTT. It translates to CASSQTGARQPQHF.

This rearrangement joins TRBV6-5 to TRBJ2-1; TRBD2 matches at 11 bases. Germline V gives CDR1 MNHEY, CDR2 SVGAGI. The CDR3 runs 15 residues. V was pared by 6 bases and J by 6 bases, with 7 bases of the junction left unmatched. The CDR3 bases are TGTGCCAGCAGACTCCTAGCGGGGGGCCCCAATGAGCAGTTCTTC. Its protein is CASRLLAGGPNEQFF.